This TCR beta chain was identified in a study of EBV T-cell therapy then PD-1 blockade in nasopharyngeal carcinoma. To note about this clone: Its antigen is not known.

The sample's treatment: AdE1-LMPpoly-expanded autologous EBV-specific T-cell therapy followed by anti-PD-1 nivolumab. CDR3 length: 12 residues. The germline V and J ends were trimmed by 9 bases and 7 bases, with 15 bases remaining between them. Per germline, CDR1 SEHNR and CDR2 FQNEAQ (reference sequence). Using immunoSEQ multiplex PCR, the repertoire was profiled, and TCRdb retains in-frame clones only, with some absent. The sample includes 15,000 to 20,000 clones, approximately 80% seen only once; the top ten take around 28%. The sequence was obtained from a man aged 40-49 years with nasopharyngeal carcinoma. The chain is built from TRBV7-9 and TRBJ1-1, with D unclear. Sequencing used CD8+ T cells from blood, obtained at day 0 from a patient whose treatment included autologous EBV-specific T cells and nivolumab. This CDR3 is CARTPLWGEAFF. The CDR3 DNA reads TGTGCCAGGACCCCTCTTTGGGGTGAAGCTTTCTTT.